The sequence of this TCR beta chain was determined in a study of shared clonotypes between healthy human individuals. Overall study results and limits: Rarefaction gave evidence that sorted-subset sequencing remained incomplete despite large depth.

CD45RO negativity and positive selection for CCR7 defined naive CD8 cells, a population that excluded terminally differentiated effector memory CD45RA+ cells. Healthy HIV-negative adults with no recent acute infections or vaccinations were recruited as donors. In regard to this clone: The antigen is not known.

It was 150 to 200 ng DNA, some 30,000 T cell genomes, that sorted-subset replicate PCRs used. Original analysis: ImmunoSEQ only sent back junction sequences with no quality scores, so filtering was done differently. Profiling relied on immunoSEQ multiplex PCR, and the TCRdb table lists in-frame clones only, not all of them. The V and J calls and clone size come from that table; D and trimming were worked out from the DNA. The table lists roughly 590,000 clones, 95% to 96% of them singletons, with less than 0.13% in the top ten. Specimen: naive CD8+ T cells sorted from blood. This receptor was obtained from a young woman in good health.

CDR3 in amino acids: CASSEALQGVLSGNTIYF. As DNA, the CDR3 is TGTGCCAGCAGTGAAGCGCTTCAAGGGGTCCTCTCTGGAAACACCATATATTTT. J is TRBJ1-3 and V is TRBV2; D may be TRBD1 (5 bases). CDR1 is SNHLY, CDR2 FYNNEI, per germline. This CDR3 region has 18 residues. V gave up 0 bases and J gave up 0 bases, with 15 bases separating them.